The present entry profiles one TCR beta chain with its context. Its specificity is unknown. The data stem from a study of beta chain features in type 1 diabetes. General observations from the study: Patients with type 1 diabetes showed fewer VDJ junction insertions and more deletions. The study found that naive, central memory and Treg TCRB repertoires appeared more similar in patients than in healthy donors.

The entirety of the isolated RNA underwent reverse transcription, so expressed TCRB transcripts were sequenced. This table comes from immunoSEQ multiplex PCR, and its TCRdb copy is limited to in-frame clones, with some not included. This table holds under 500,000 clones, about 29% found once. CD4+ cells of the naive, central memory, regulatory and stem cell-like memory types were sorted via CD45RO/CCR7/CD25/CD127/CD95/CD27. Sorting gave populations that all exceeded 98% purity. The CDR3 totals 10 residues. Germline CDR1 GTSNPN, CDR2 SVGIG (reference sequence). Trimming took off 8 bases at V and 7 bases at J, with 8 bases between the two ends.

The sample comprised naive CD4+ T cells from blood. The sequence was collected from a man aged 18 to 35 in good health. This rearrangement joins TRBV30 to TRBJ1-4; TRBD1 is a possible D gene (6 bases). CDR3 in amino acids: CAGGREKLFF. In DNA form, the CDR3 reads TGTGCCGGGGGGCGTGAAAAACTGTTTTTT. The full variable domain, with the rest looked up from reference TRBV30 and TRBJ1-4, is SQTIHQWPATLVQPVGSPLSLECTVEGTSNPNLYWYRQAAGRGLQLLFYSVGIGQISSEVPQNLSASRPQDRQFILSSKKLLLSDSGFYLCAGGREKLFFGSGTQLSVL.